This TCR beta chain came from a study of Tregs in tolerant kidney transplant recipients. General study findings and limits: The small number of patients limits these findings pending further validation. Tregs expanded with activated donor B cells seemed most donor-specific.

Notes on this clone: Antigen: not known.

Unstimulated regulatory T cells (CD4+CD25+CD127-), CD4+CD25- non-regulatory cells, CD4 and CD8 cells were FACS-sorted from thawed PBMCs. V was pared by 0 bases and J by 6 bases, with 5 bases of the junction left unmatched. Germline V gene data show CDR1 as SGHTA and CDR2 as FQGTGA. The CDR3 consists of 16 residues. The protocol was immunoSEQ multiplex PCR, while the TCRdb copy is restricted to in-frame clones and leaves out a portion. Altogether approximately 260,000 clones are present, about 80% being singletons, with the ten largest covering around 0.6%. Sequenced input: CD4+ T cells from blood. The TCR comes from a human donor in good health. The J gene is TRBJ2-6, the V gene TRBV7-3, with 7 bases fitting TRBD1. CDR3 coding DNA: TGTGCCAGCAGCTTAACTGGCACAGGGGAGGCCAACGTCCTGACTTTC. Amino acid sequence: CASSLTGTGEANVLTF. Full variable domain (rest looked up from reference TRBV7-3 and TRBJ2-6): GAGVSQTPSNKVTEKGKYVELRCDPISGHTALYWYRQSLGQGPEFLIYFQGTGAADDSGLPNDRFFAVRPEGSVSTLKIQRTERGDSAVYLCASSLTGTGEANVLTFGAGSRLTVL.